The 32 T cell receptor beta chains below were found in one sample sequenced in a study of chemoradiotherapy in HPV16-positive cancers. Repertoires were generated with immunoSEQ multiplex PCR, while TCRdb's copy carries only in-frame clones and drops some. The repertoire includes under 10,000 clones, approximately 91% of them detected once, and approximately 3.8% sits in the top ten. Sequencing was performed on tumor tissue, taken from a patient who underwent chemoradiotherapy. These receptors came from a human donor with HPV-associated anogenital cancer.

This rearrangement joins TRBV19 to TRBJ2-5, with 10 bases identical to TRBD1. There are 14 residues in the CDR3. CDR1 is LNHDA, CDR2 SQIVND, per germline (reference sequence). V gave up 6 bases and J gave up 5 bases; unmatched junction bases: 6. CDR3 region: CASSHRDRGETQYF. The CDR3, as DNA: TGTGCCAGTAGCCACCGGGACAGGGGCGAGACCCAGTACTTC.

The V call is TRBV11-3, the J call TRBJ2-3; possible D gene TRBD1, 6 bases. This CDR3 spans 14 amino acids. V dropped 1 base and J dropped 4 bases, with 9 bases sitting between them. Per germline, CDR1 SGHNT and CDR2 YENEEA. The CDR3 DNA follows: TGTGCCAGCAGCTTAGGGGGGCCCTCAGATACGCAGTATTTT. Its translation: CASSLGGPSDTQYF.

The chain carries TRBV4-1 and TRBJ1-5, with D hard to call. CDR1 is MGHRA, CDR2 YSYEKL, per germline. The CDR3 sequence is 17 residues long. V was shortened by 1 base and J by 0 bases, with 13 bases between the two germline ends. The CDR3 is CASSQGSAAVSNQPQHF. As DNA, the CDR3 is TGCGCCAGCAGCCAAGGGTCGGCAGCGGTTAGCAATCAGCCCCAGCATTTT.

This clone has a single count. The chain couples TRBV11-1 to TRBJ2-3; a possible D gene is TRBD2 (5 bases). Germline V gene lookup returns CDR1 SGHAT and CDR2 FQDESV (reference sequence). This CDR3 contains 16 residues. Trimming took off 5 bases at V and 2 bases at J, with 17 bases between the two ends. The CDR3 nucleotides read TGTGCCAGCAGCCCGACCGCGCGGGCCTTCACAGATACGCAGTATTTT. Its translation is CASSPTARAFTDTQYF.

The J gene is TRBJ1-2, the V gene TRBV6-5; weak D call: TRBD1 (6 bases). The CDR3 extends over 11 amino acids. CDR1 is MNHEY, CDR2 SVGAGI, per germline. Trimming removed 6 bases from V and 8 bases from J, with 10 bases in between. The CDR3 nucleotides read TGTGCCAGCAGCTCGACAGGAGGCTACACCTTC. Protein product: CASSSTGGYTF.

The chain combines TRBV7-2 with TRBJ1-4; no clear D. The CDR3 spans 16 residues. V was clipped by 4 bases and J by 2 bases, with 14 bases between them. The germline CDR1 and CDR2 sequences are SGHTA and FQGNSA. The CDR3 bases are TGTGCCAGCAGCTCGGTCCTACGTAGGACTAATGAAAAACTGTTTTTT. It is translated as CASSSVLRRTNEKLFF.

The chain uses TRBV11-2 and TRBJ2-5; D unresolved. The CDR3 runs to 14 residues. V was cut by 8 bases and J by 0 bases, with 13 bases left in between. Per the germline V gene, CDR1 is SGHAT and CDR2 is FQNNGV. CDR3 loop: CASATGPNQETQYF. For the CDR3, the DNA is TGTGCCAGCGCCACCGGGCCCAACCAAGAGACCCAGTACTTC. Full variable domain (remainder filled in from reference TRBV11-2 and TRBJ2-5): EAGVAQSPRYKIIEKRQSVAFWCNPISGHATLYWYQQILGQGPKLLIQFQNNGVVDDSQLPKDRFSAERLKGVDSTLKIQPAKLEDSAVYLCASATGPNQETQYFGPGTRLLVL.

This chain uses TRBV30 with TRBJ2-3; 12 nucleotides align to TRBD2. V shed 7 bases, J shed 4 bases, and the junction held 15 bases outside the gene matches. Germline lookup yields CDR1 GTSNPN and CDR2 SVGIG (reference sequence). This CDR3 spans 17 amino acids. CDR3 sequence: CASAWTSGTLLPDTQYF. As DNA, the CDR3 is TGTGCCTCGGCCTGGACTAGCGGGACTCTCCTGCCAGATACGCAGTATTTT.

The chain carries TRBV7-2 and TRBJ2-3; D unclear. This CDR3 has 16 residues. The germline CDR1 and CDR2 sequences are SGHTA and FQGNSA. V lost 1 base to trimming and J lost 0 bases, with 11 bases between them. Here the CDR3 reads CASSLVAGPSTDTQYF. Written as DNA, the CDR3 is TGTGCCAGCAGCTTAGTGGCAGGCCCTAGCACAGATACGCAGTATTTT.

The chain employs TRBV4-1 and TRBJ2-7; the match to TRBD2 covers 7 bases. V lost 0 bases to trimming and J lost 0 bases; unmatched junction nucleotides: 14. Germline V CDR1 and CDR2: MGHRA, YSYEKL. This CDR3 is 19 amino acids long. This CDR3 is CASSQEGPLVGGCSYEQYV. Here the CDR3 DNA reads TGCGCCAGCAGCCAAGAGGGTCCTCTCGTGGGGGGGTGCTCCTACGAGCAGTACGTC.

The rearrangement joins TRBV11-2 to TRBJ1-2; D remains unclear. This CDR3 spans 13 amino acids. The germline V and J ends were trimmed by 0 bases and 8 bases, with 10 bases remaining between them. Per the germline V gene, CDR1 is SGHAT and CDR2 is FQNNGV. The CDR3 protein is CASSLDPSGGYTF. The CDR3 DNA is TGTGCCAGCAGCTTAGACCCATCGGGAGGCTACACCTTC. Complete variable domain (other parts from reference TRBV11-2 and TRBJ1-2): EAGVAQSPRYKIIEKRQSVAFWCNPISGHATLYWYQQILGQGPKLLIQFQNNGVVDDSQLPKDRFSAERLKGVDSTLKIQPAKLEDSAVYLCASSLDPSGGYTFGSGTRLTVV.

V gene TRBV28 combines with J gene TRBJ2-7; TRBD1 is a possible D gene (5 bases). V gave up 2 bases and J gave up 5 bases, with 13 bases separating them. There are 14 residues in the CDR3. Per the germline V gene, CDR1 is MDHEN and CDR2 is SYDVKM. CDR3 protein: CASSLEAGINEQYF. As DNA, the CDR3 is TGTGCCAGCAGTTTAGAGGCAGGGATCAACGAGCAGTACTTC. The full variable domain, rest sourced from reference TRBV28 and TRBJ2-7, is DVKVTQSSRYLVKRTGEKVFLECVQDMDHENMFWYRQDPGLGLRLIYFSYDVKMKEKGDIPEGYSVSREKKERFSLILESASTNQTSMYLCASSLEAGINEQYFGPGTRLTVT.

This chain joins TRBV25-1 and TRBJ2-7; 8 nucleotides line up with TRBD2. The J segment lost 4 bases and the V segment lost 5 bases, leaving 13 bases of the junction unmatched. CDR1 and CDR2 (germline): MGHDK, SYGVNS. CDR3 size: 16 residues. The CDR3 DNA sequence: TGTGCCAGCAGTCCCATCGGCAGCGGGAGTTCGTACGAGCAGTACTTC. Protein sequence: CASSPIGSGSSYEQYF.

This chain connects TRBV19 to TRBJ2-3; TRBD2 aligns across 10 bases. The length of the CDR3 is 15 residues. The germline V gene has CDR1 LNHDA and CDR2 SQIVND (reference sequence). J lost 6 bases, V lost 6 bases, and 9 bases had no gene match. CDR3 in DNA: TGTGCCAGTAGACCTACTAGCGGGATCGGGGATACGCAGTATTTT. Translating it yields CASRPTSGIGDTQYF.

The gene calls are TRBV5-1 and TRBJ2-1; 10 nucleotides agree with TRBD2. The CDR3 spans 16 residues. The V gene end was trimmed by 3 bases and the J gene end by 3 bases; junction bases not matched to a gene: 6. Germline V gene data show CDR1 as SGHRS and CDR2 as YFSETQ. For the CDR3, the DNA is TGCGCCAGCAGCTCCAATAGCGGGAGGCGCTACAATGAGCAGTTCTTC. Protein product: CASSSNSGRRYNEQFF.

This clone was recorded once. This chain connects TRBV11-3 to TRBJ2-7, with D unresolved. Trimming cost V 1 base and J 5 bases, with 9 bases left between them. The germline CDR1 and CDR2 sequences are SGHNT and YENEEA. The CDR3 length is 13 residues. CDR3 nucleotides: TGTGCCAGCAGCTTAGGGACGGCCCACGAGCAGTACTTC. It specifies CASSLGTAHEQYF.

This clone was picked up a small number of times. The gene calls are TRBV2 and TRBJ2-1; the match to TRBD2 covers 13 bases. V dropped 6 bases and J dropped 9; count of bases not matched to a gene: 5. Germline values: CDR1 SNHLY, CDR2 FYNNEI. This CDR3 comprises 14 residues. The CDR3 loop is CASRRTSGSLEQFF. The CDR3 bases are TGTGCCAGCAGGAGGACTAGCGGGAGTCTTGAGCAGTTCTTC.

This clone was counted once. The V and J genes are TRBV10-3 and TRBJ1-1; a weak D match, TRBD1 (5 bases). The CDR3 totals 14 residues. The V gene's germline CDR1 is ENHRY and CDR2 SYGVKD. V was shortened by 4 bases and J by 3 bases, with 12 bases between the two germline ends. The CDR3 DNA is TGTGCCATCAGTGTGCCAGGAGGGGACACTGAAGCTTTCTTT. Translated, it gives CAISVPGGDTEAFF.

The gene calls are TRBV4-2 and TRBJ2-1; D may be TRBD2 (6 bases). Trimming removed 4 bases from V and 5 bases from J, with 15 bases in between. Germline loops: CDR1 LGHNA, CDR2 YNFKEQ. The CDR3 extends over 15 amino acids. The CDR3 DNA reads as TGTGCCAGCAGCCCTCCAGGAGGGCTGCACAATGAGCAGTTCTTC. Protein: CASSPPGGLHNEQFF.

The chain has TRBV6-1 and TRBJ2-2; 10 bases agree with TRBD2. Germline V gene lookup returns CDR1 MNHNS and CDR2 SASEGT. J gave up 7 bases and V 6 bases, and 5 bases lay outside the gene matches. There are 14 residues in the CDR3. DNA for the CDR3: TGTGCCAGCAGAATAGCGGGGGGCGGCGGGGAGCTGTTTTTT. Its protein product is CASRIAGGGGELFF.

This clone showed up just once. The chain employs TRBV5-5 and TRBJ1-3, with D tentatively TRBD1 (5 bases). Germline CDR1 is SGHKS and CDR2 is YYEKEE (reference sequence). The CDR3 consists of 15 residues. The ends were cut back, 6 bases at V and 2 bases at J, with 15 bases in the middle. The CDR3 region is CASTRVWGPGNTIYF. The CDR3 DNA reads as TGTGCCAGCACCCGGGTGTGGGGACCTGGAAACACCATATATTTT.

The J gene is TRBJ1-2, the V gene TRBV5-6; 12 positions agree with TRBD1. CDR3 length: 15 amino acids. J was trimmed by 8 bases and V by 5 bases; bases with no gene match: 10. Looked up from germline, CDR1 is SGHDT and CDR2 is YYEEEE. The CDR3, as DNA: TGTGCCAGCAGACCGACAGGTGGGACAGGGGGCGGCTACACCTTC. Protein product: CASRPTGGTGGGYTF.

The chain carries TRBV5-1 and TRBJ2-1; TRBD2 matches at 8 bases. Germline values: CDR1 SGHRS, CDR2 YFSETQ. V shed 3 bases and J 5 bases; nucleotides not matched to a gene: 7. The CDR3 is 15 residues long. The CDR3, as DNA: TGCGCCAGCAGCTCGGGGGGACTAGGAAACAATGAGCAGTTCTTC. Amino acids: CASSSGGLGNNEQFF.

The chain carries TRBV28 and TRBJ1-2, with a tentative D call TRBD1 (6 bases). This CDR3 is 14 amino acids long. Trimming took off 2 bases at V and 5 bases at J, with 12 bases between the two ends. Looked up from germline, CDR1 is MDHEN and CDR2 is SYDVKM. The CDR3 here is CASSLRQVRYGYTF. The CDR3 DNA reads TGTGCCAGCAGTTTAAGACAGGTGCGATATGGCTACACCTTC.

CDR3 residues: CASSPTAATYEQYF. In DNA form, the CDR3 reads TGTGCCAGTAGTCCAACAGCGGCGACCTACGAGCAGTACTTC. The chain combines TRBV19 with TRBJ2-7, with D perhaps matching TRBD2 (5 bases). V lost 5 bases to trimming and J lost 2 bases, with 13 bases between them. This CDR3 comprises 14 residues. Germline loops: CDR1 LNHDA, CDR2 SQIVND (reference sequence).

This chain joins TRBV11-2 and TRBJ1-1; D is unclear. This CDR3 is 13 amino acids long. CDR1 is SGHAT and CDR2 is FQNNGV in the germline V gene. Trimming took off 0 bases at V and 7 bases at J, with 9 bases between the two ends. In DNA, the CDR3 is TGTGCCAGCAGCTTAGAAGGGATTGGTGAAGCTTTCTTT. It is translated as CASSLEGIGEAFF.

The genes are TRBV4-2 and TRBJ2-7; D assignment may be TRBD1 or TRBD2 (5 bases each). V lost 4 bases and J 1 base, leaving 17 bases between the germline ends. The CDR3 extends over 16 amino acids. Germline V gives CDR1 LGHNA, CDR2 YNFKEQ. The chain's CDR3 is CASSREGPGGSYEQYF. In DNA form, the CDR3 reads TGTGCCAGCAGCCGAGAGGGACCGGGCGGTTCCTACGAGCAGTACTTC.

The V gene is TRBV7-2, the J gene TRBJ2-1, with a tentative D call TRBD1 (6 bases). CDR3 length equals 15 residues. Trimming pared 1 base from V and 6 bases from J, leaving 13 bases between. Germline V gives CDR1 SGHTA, CDR2 FQGNSA. CDR3 region: CASSLDGGYSNEQFF. Written as DNA, the CDR3 is TGTGCCAGCAGCTTAGATGGGGGCTATAGCAATGAGCAGTTCTTC.

The V and J genes are TRBV5-6 and TRBJ2-3; TRBD2 matches 14 bases. There are 19 residues in the CDR3. CDR1 and CDR2 from the germline V gene are SGHDT and YYEEEE. The V gene end was trimmed by 0 bases and the J gene end by 3 bases; junction bases not matched to a gene: 9. CDR3 bases: TGTGCCAGCAGCTTGGAGGGACTAGCGGGAGTTCTTAGAACAGATACGCAGTATTTT. Amino acids: CASSLEGLAGVLRTDTQYF.

This chain connects TRBV14 to TRBJ1-1; D gene uncertain. The CDR3 is made up of 16 amino acids. CDR1 and CDR2 from the germline V gene are SGHDN and FVKESK. The V and J ends lost 0 bases and 1 base respectively, with 12 bases between them. CDR3 amino acids: CASSQDVGGWNTEAFF. CDR3 nucleotides: TGTGCCAGCAGCCAAGACGTGGGAGGGTGGAACACTGAAGCTTTCTTT.

The chain recombines TRBV7-8 with TRBJ1-6, with 9 bases aligning to TRBD1. The J segment lost 7 bases and the V segment lost 4 bases, leaving 5 bases of the junction unmatched. The CDR3 runs to 15 residues. Per the germline V gene, CDR1 is SGHVS and CDR2 is FQNEAQ. The CDR3 sequence is CASSSQGAGNSPLHF. Written as DNA, the CDR3 is TGTGCCAGCAGCTCACAGGGGGCTGGAAATTCACCCCTCCACTTT. Full variable domain (rest looked up from reference TRBV7-8 and TRBJ1-6): GAGVSQSPRYKVAKRGQDVALRCDPISGHVSLFWYQQALGQGPEFLTYFQNEAQLDKSGLPSDRFFAERPEGSVSTLKIQRTQQEDSAVYLCASSSQGAGNSPLHFGNGTRLTVT.

The chain combines TRBV5-6 with TRBJ2-2, with a weak D call TRBD1 (5 bases). V shed 2 bases and J shed 4 bases, with 15 bases lying between them. The germline gives CDR1 SGHDT, CDR2 YYEEEE. The CDR3 has 16 residues. The CDR3 sequence: CASSFFWQGGTGELFF. The CDR3 DNA is TGTGCCAGCAGCTTTTTTTGGCAGGGCGGCACCGGGGAGCTGTTTTTT.